This T cell receptor beta chain was captured by sequencing in a study of blood T cell repertoires in COVID-19 (dated by TCRdb to the early 2020s). Background on the whole study: The collaborator samples originated in the United States, Italy and Spain and spanned the acute and convalescent phases of COVID-19. The prospective study material was composed of cDNA or gDNA derived from T cells, B-cell-depleted T cells, or PBMCs. Deeply sampled blood TCRbeta repertoires from subjects exposed to, actively infected with, or recovered from COVID-19 were included in the dataset. A freely available public database, intended as a resource for researchers studying the immune response to SARS-CoV-2, is where the repertoires were released. The samples were drawn from the first 160 participants of the ongoing ImmuneRACE study and from 950 to 1,500 subjects provided by 6 global collaborators. The sample metadata nearly always contained a de-identified subject ID, COVID-19 status, age in years and sex. Where HLA class I and class II types were available, the types were taken from metadata supplied by the sample provider, not from assay-based typing.

At one collaborating source in Seattle, patients were enrolled during active infection and were followed longitudinally through the course of disease. Each collaborating institution followed its own protocols to collect whole blood in K2EDTA tubes. For TCRbeta analysis, collaborators shipped samples in one of three forms: frozen whole blood, isolated PBMCs, or DNA extracted from either of those sample types. TCRbeta CDR3 regions were amplified from genomic DNA by means of the immunoSEQ Assay, a bias-controlled multiplex PCR. Under the source paper's analysis protocol: Nucleated cell counts per sample were estimated from amplification of reference gene primers within the assay. Sequence reads were collapsed and filtered to measure the absolute abundance of every unique TCRbeta CDR3 rearrangement. For each sample, productive Simpson clonality was calculated as the square root of Simpson's diversity index across productive rearrangements. The clones in this table, taken by TCRdb from immuneACCESS, are in-frame only. Not every clone is retained; where verified, under half of the shortfall comes from an unresolved V gene, and the cause of the rest is unknown. V, J and clone size are taken as reported in that table, and D and trimming were inferred from the DNA itself. In all, the sample holds just over 350,000 clones, and 86% of those were seen once. Together, the top ten hold under 8.5% of the sample.

This clone was seen only a few times. Its target antigen remains unknown. The record has no base qualities; no much larger clone is one base away. Beyond this particular receptor, the publication reports: How much clinical and demographic metadata was included differed by source and by participant, and the metadata was provided uncurated.

The source is a woman in her sixties with COVID-19, enrolled during active disease. Sequences were obtained from peripheral blood.

The nucleotide sequence is TGCGCCAGCAGCCGTACAGGGGCATCCTATAATTCACCCCTCCACTTT. Translated, it reads CASSRTGASYNSPLHF. The rearranged segments are TRBV5-1 and TRBJ1-6; 7 middle bases align to TRBD1. V lost 4 bases and J lost 1 base, and the count of bases not matched to a germline gene is 5. From its cysteine to its phenylalanine, the CDR3 spans 16 amino acids. Just CDR3 DNA is preserved here, 48 bases in frame from base 1. In the germline V gene, CDR1 corresponds to SGHRS and CDR2 to YFSETQ.